Below, 27 T cell receptor beta chains from the same sample are listed, as sequenced in a study of T cell repertoires in breast cancer. A second nested PCR with blocking oligonucleotides suppressed unpaired genes. TCRdb reprocessed the emulsion pairing reads with MiXCR, giving one entry per CDR3 protein. Here the sample spans roughly 40,000 distinct CDR3 sequences, around 45% being singletons. The expanded emulsion RT-PCR method captured paired alpha and beta chains from CD8+ T cells. Sequencing input: CD8+ T cells. These receptors were taken from a pool of human donors with breast cancer or a healthy control (not recorded which).

This rearrangement joins TRBV6-1 to TRBJ2-7, with TRBD2 identical over 7 bases. CDR1 and CDR2 from the germline V gene are MNHNS and SASEGT. After removal of 8 bases from V and 1 base from J, the junction contained 2 bases not matched to a gene. There are 12 residues in the CDR3. This chain's CDR3 is CASGEGSYEQYF. CDR3 DNA: TGTGCCAGCGGGGAGGGATCCTACGAGCAGTACTTC.

This chain joins TRBV5-4 and TRBJ1-3, with D perhaps matching TRBD1 (5 bases). V was cut by 4 bases and J by 4 bases, with 15 bases left in between. Per the germline V gene, CDR1 is SGHNT and CDR2 is YYREEE (reference sequence). This CDR3 contains 15 residues. This CDR3 reads CASSHGTDGGNTIYF. For the CDR3, the DNA is TGTGCCAGCAGCCACGGGACTGACGGGGGAAACACCATATATTTT.

This clonotype has at least ten counts. The chain carries TRBV6-1 and TRBJ1-5, with D tentatively TRBD1 (6 bases). The CDR3 extends over 14 amino acids. From germline, CDR1 is MNHNS and CDR2 SASEGT. V was cut by 6 bases and J by 0 bases, with 9 bases left in between. The chain's CDR3 is CASRGAGSNQPQHF. CDR3 bases: TGTGCCAGCAGGGGGGCAGGTAGCAATCAGCCCCAGCATTTT.

This clonotype was counted only a few times. The V and J genes are TRBV20-1 and TRBJ2-1; 9 nucleotides match TRBD2. The CDR3 is 18 amino acids. Trimming cost V 5 bases and J 7 bases; bases outside gene matches: 21. Germline V gene data show CDR1 as DFQATT and CDR2 as SNEGSKA (reference sequence). CDR3 region: CSALPLIGPRGGVNEQFF. CDR3 sequence (DNA): TGCAGTGCTCTCCCCCTTATCGGTCCGCGGGGGGGCGTGAATGAGCAGTTCTTC.

This clonotype has a handful of counts. The DNA of the CDR3 is TGTGCCAGCAGTTACTCGAAAGAGACCCAGTACTTC. It translates to CASSYSKETQYF. This chain joins TRBV6-6 and TRBJ2-5; no definite D call. V was cut by 0 bases and J by 3 bases, with 2 bases left in between. The CDR3 contains 12 residues. From germline, CDR1 is MNHNY and CDR2 SVGAGI (reference sequence).

This clonotype appeared a few times. The CDR3 sequence is CSARLAGSTDTQYF. DNA for the CDR3: TGCAGTGCTAGACTAGCGGGGAGCACAGATACGCAGTATTTT. The rearrangement links TRBV20-1 to TRBJ2-3, with TRBD2 identical over 9 bases. Germline loops: CDR1 DFQATT, CDR2 SNEGSKA (reference sequence). The trim removed 2 bases at V and 0 bases at J, leaving 0 bases unmatched. CDR3 length: 14 residues.

The chain joins TRBV20-1 to TRBJ2-1; D possibly corresponds to TRBD2 (5 bases). The V gene's germline CDR1 is DFQATT and CDR2 SNEGSKA (reference sequence). V was trimmed by 4 bases and J by 8 bases, leaving 15 bases between them. The CDR3 spans 13 residues. The DNA of the CDR3 is TGCAGTGCTAAGGCAAGACTACTCGATGAGCAGTTCTTC. Translated, it gives CSAKARLLDEQFF.

A remark on this clonotype: A read error may be the cause here, since a much bigger clone is one base away. The chain employs TRBV20-1 and TRBJ1-1; D uncertain. Germline V gene data show CDR1 as DFQATT and CDR2 as SNEGSKA (reference sequence). This CDR3 spans 11 amino acids. Trimming cost V 4 bases and J 2 bases, with 5 bases left between them. In nucleotides, the CDR3 is TGCAGTGCTAACGTAAACACTGAAGCTTTCTTT. Its protein is CSANVNTEAFF.

The chain uses TRBV27 and TRBJ2-7; TRBD2 matches at 7 bases. V trimming: 3 bases; J trimming: 7 bases; junction bases outside the gene matches: 9. The CDR3 sequence is 14 residues long. Germline CDR1 is MNHEY and CDR2 is SMNVEV (reference sequence). As DNA, the CDR3 is TGTGCCAGCAGTTTTCAGCGGGGACGGAGAGAGCAGTACTTC. Translation gives CASSFQRGRREQYF.

The chain is built from TRBV7-2 and TRBJ2-1, with no clear D. Trimming stripped 5 bases from V and 9 bases from J, with 11 bases between. The CDR3 totals 12 residues. From germline, CDR1 is SGHTA and CDR2 FQGNSA. The CDR3 coding sequence is TGTGCCAGCAGCCATAAGAGGAGTGAGCAGTTCTTC. Translation gives CASSHKRSEQFF.

Concerning this clonotype: An end of the junction does not agree with germline; a read error may underlie this. The gene calls are TRBV28 and TRBJ2-3; D not resolved. CDR1 is MDHEN and CDR2 is SYDVKM in the germline V gene. The length of the CDR3 is 13 residues. The CDR3 sequence: CVSTRLSTDTQYF. CDR3 coding DNA: TGTGTCAGCACACGACTTAGCACAGATACGCAGTATTTT.

On this clonotype: Given a much more abundant clone one base away, this may be a read error. The chain has TRBV27 and TRBJ1-1; D call uncertain. The CDR3 is 16 residues long. V dropped 4 bases and J dropped 1 base, with 16 bases sitting between them. Germline CDR1 reads MNHEY; CDR2 reads SMNVEV (reference sequence). CDR3 protein: CASSSHFAAPNTEAFF. The CDR3 DNA follows: TGTGCCAGCAGTTCTCATTTTGCGGCCCCGAACACTGAAGCTTTCTTT.

Concerning this clonotype: One end of the junction does not line up with germline, which may come from a read error. The genes are TRBV6-4 and TRBJ1-5; D ambiguous. Germline CDR1 reads MRHNA; CDR2 reads SNTAGT. The CDR3 extends over 16 amino acids. In DNA, the CDR3 is TGTGCCCGCAGTGACGGGCGGCTGGTAACCAATCAGCCCCAGCATTTT. Protein: CARSDGRLVTNQPQHF.

V gene TRBV2 combines with J gene TRBJ1-1; a possible D gene is TRBD1 (5 bases). Germline V gives CDR1 SNHLY, CDR2 FYNNEI. CDR3 size: 13 residues. V gave up 5 bases and J gave up 1 base, with 8 bases separating them. For the CDR3, the DNA is TGTGCCAGCAGTACCGGGGGGAACACTGAAGCTTTCTTT. Residues: CASSTGGNTEAFF. The full variable domain, its missing parts supplied by reference TRBV2 and TRBJ1-1, is EPEVTQTPSHQVTQMGQEVILRCVPISNHLYFYWYRQILGQKVEFLVSFYNNEISEKSEIFDDQFSVERPDGSNFTLKIRSTKLEDSAMYFCASSTGGNTEAFFGQGTRLTVV.

The chain joins TRBV20-1 to TRBJ2-7; TRBD2 matches 7 bases. With V trimmed by 0 bases and J by 2 bases, 7 bases remained unmatched. There are 15 residues in the CDR3. Per the germline V gene, CDR1 is DFQATT and CDR2 is SNEGSKA (reference sequence). CDR3 residues: CSARDMLAETYEQYF. CDR3 DNA: TGCAGTGCTAGAGATATGCTAGCGGAAACCTACGAGCAGTACTTC.

The chain is built from TRBV4-1 and TRBJ1-1; a possible D gene is TRBD1 (5 bases). V was clipped by 6 bases and J by 2 bases, with 13 bases between them. CDR1 and CDR2 (germline): MGHRA, YSYEKL. This CDR3 spans 14 amino acids. CDR3 amino acids: CASSLGEINTEAFF. The DNA of the CDR3 is TGCGCCAGCAGTTTGGGGGAGATAAACACTGAAGCTTTCTTT.

As regards this clonotype: A junction end diverges from the germline sequence, so it may reflect a read error. V usage is TRBV20-1 and J usage is TRBJ1-1; weak D call: TRBD1 (6 bases). Per the germline V gene, CDR1 is DFQATT and CDR2 is SNEGSKA (reference sequence). The CDR3 runs 12 residues. The CDR3 region is CSAGQGSTEAFF. In nucleotides, the CDR3 is TGCAGTGCTGGCCAGGGGAGCACTGAAGCTTTCTTC.

This clonotype was counted many times. The chain carries TRBV4-2 and TRBJ1-5, with D hard to call. Germline assignment: CDR1 LGHNA and CDR2 YNFKEQ. The CDR3 spans 13 residues. V was clipped by 2 bases and J by 10 bases, with 12 bases between them. The CDR3 spells CASSQKPSQPQHF. Here the CDR3 DNA reads TGTGCCAGCAGCCAAAAACCCTCCCAACCCCAGCATTTT.

The rearrangement joins TRBV7-2 to TRBJ1-5, with D hard to call. The V and J ends lost 5 bases and 11 bases respectively, with 13 bases between them. This CDR3 spans 12 amino acids. CDR1 is SGHTA and CDR2 is FQGNSA in the germline V gene. The CDR3 coding sequence is TGTGCCAGCAGCCGATATGGTGGGGCCCAGCATTTT. This codes for CASSRYGGAQHF.

V usage is TRBV29-1 and J usage is TRBJ1-2; the D is unclear. With 4 bases removed from V and 1 base from J, the gap between germline ends came to 10 bases. The length of the CDR3 is 13 residues. The germline V gene has CDR1 SQVTM and CDR2 ANQGSEA. The chain's CDR3 is CSVGSGNNYGYTF. CDR3 nucleotide sequence: TGCAGCGTTGGTTCGGGGAATAACTATGGCTACACCTTC.

This clonotype has just a few counts. The V gene is TRBV3-1, the J gene TRBJ2-7; D ambiguous. The CDR3 has 15 residues. The germline CDR1 and CDR2 sequences are LGHDT and YNNKEL (reference sequence). Trimming removed 4 bases from V and 4 bases from J, with 17 bases in between. CDR3: CASSLGNLKTYEQYF. The CDR3 nucleotides read TGTGCCAGCAGCCTGGGAAATCTAAAAACTTACGAGCAGTACTTC.

This clonotype has just a few counts. The CDR3 DNA sequence: TGCGCCAGCACCACCAGGCCGGGTAGAGATGAGCAGTTCTTC. Translating it yields CASTTRPGRDEQFF. The V call is TRBV5-1, the J call TRBJ2-1; no clear D. Trimming removed 6 bases at V and 8 bases at J, with 18 bases between. Germline CDR1 SGHRS, CDR2 YFSETQ. The CDR3 loop spans 14 amino acids.

Only one count was recorded for this clonotype. The rearrangement joins TRBV12-3 or TRBV12-4 to TRBJ1-1; 7 bases align to TRBD1. The CDR3 totals 15 residues. Trimming removed 5 bases from V and 4 bases from J; junction bases left unmatched: 10. This CDR3 is CASSARRQGGTEAFF. The CDR3 nucleotides read TGTGCCAGCAGTGCCAGGAGACAGGGAGGCACTGAAGCTTTCTTT.

The CDR3 sequence is CASSEYAGGTGNTIYF. CDR3 coding DNA: TGCGCCAGCAGCGAGTACGCGGGGGGAACTGGAAACACCATATATTTT. V gene TRBV5-1 combines with J gene TRBJ1-3; tentative D call: TRBD1 (5 bases). The CDR3 has 16 amino acids. The germline CDR1 and CDR2 sequences are SGHRS and YFSETQ. Trimming took 4 bases from V and 2 from J, leaving 16 bases between them.

This clonotype was detected only a few times. V usage is TRBV12-3 or TRBV12-4 and J usage is TRBJ1-1; TRBD1 is a possible D gene (6 bases). V was clipped by 5 bases and J by 7 bases, with 11 bases between them. This CDR3 has 12 amino acids. CDR3 sequence: CASSRQDGEAFF. CDR3 nucleotide sequence: TGTGCCAGCAGTCGACAGGACGGTGAAGCTTTCTTT.

This clonotype was seen a few times. V is TRBV29-1 and J is TRBJ2-7, with D maybe TRBD1 (6 bases). The CDR3 has 13 amino acids. The germline V gene encodes CDR1 SQVTM and CDR2 ANQGSEA. The germline V and J ends were trimmed by 5 bases and 4 bases, with 15 bases remaining between them. CDR3 sequence: CSVLGLGQYEQYF. CDR3 DNA: TGCAGCGTTCTAGGGCTTGGACAGTACGAGCAGTACTTC.

V usage is TRBV7-2 and J usage is TRBJ2-7; 7 bases line up with TRBD1. J lost 5 bases, V lost 3 bases, and 13 bases had no gene match. The CDR3 has 16 residues. Germline-derived CDR1 and CDR2 are SGHTA and FQGNSA. CDR3 amino acids: CASSFSTGVRSNEQYF. CDR3 coding DNA: TGTGCCAGCAGCTTTTCAACAGGGGTAAGGAGCAACGAGCAGTACTTC.